This T cell receptor beta chain was identified during a study of cytomegalovirus exposure and HLA in healthy donors. Study-wide findings and caveats: TRBV6-2, TRBV6-3 and other indistinguishable V segments were excluded.

Turning to this clone: Its matching antigen is unknown.

Germline V gene sequence: CDR1 SGHRS, CDR2 YFSETQ. After removal of 0 bases from V and 13 bases from J, the junction contained 10 bases not matched to a gene. CDR3 length: 14 amino acids. PCR used 60 Vbeta primers and 13 Jbeta primers. Measured with immunoSEQ multiplex PCR; TCRdb has only the in-frame clones, and not every one. Here the sample spans 95,000 to 100,000 clones, 65% to 80% being singletons. The gene calls are TRBV5-1 and TRBJ2-1, with TRBD2 matching 7 bases. The source is a man aged 45-65 years in good health and CMV-seronegative. The sequenced sample consisted of PBMCs. The CDR3 loop reads CASSLAQAGVNQFF. In DNA, the CDR3 is TGCGCCAGCAGCTTGGCCCAGGCGGGAGTGAACCAGTTCTTC.